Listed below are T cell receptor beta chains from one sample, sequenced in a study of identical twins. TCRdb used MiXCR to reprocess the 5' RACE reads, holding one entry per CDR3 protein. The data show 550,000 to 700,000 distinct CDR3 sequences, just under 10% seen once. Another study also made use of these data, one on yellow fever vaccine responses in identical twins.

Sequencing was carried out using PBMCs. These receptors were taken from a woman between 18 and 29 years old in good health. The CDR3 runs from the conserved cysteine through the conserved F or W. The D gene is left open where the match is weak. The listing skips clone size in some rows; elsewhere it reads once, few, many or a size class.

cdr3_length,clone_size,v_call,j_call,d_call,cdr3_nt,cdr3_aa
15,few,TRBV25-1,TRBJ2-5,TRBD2,TGTGCCAGCAGTGGATTAGCGGGAGGACAAGAGACCCAGTACTTC,CASSGLAGGQETQYF
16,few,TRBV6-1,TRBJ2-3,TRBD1,TGTGCCAGCAGACAGGGACAGTTTCTGTCCACAGATACGCAGTATTTT,CASRQGQFLSTDTQYF
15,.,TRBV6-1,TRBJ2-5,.,TGTGCCAGCGACTCCCCCCAGGGAGGTGGGGAGACCCAGCACTTC,CASDSPQGGGETQHF
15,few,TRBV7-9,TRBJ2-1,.,TGTGCCAGCAGCTTCAGGGACGGAACCGACAATGAGCAGTTCTTC,CASSFRDGTDNEQFF
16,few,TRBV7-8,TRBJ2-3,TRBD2,TGTGCCAGCAGCTTGACCGGGACTAGCGGGAGCGCTACGCAGTATTTT,CASSLTGTSGSATQYF
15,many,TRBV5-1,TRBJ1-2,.,TGCGCCAGCAGCACAGGACAGCTCTCTAACTATGGCTACACCTTC,CASSTGQLSNYGYTF
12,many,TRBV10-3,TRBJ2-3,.,TGTGCCATCAGTGGTACCACAGATACGCAGTATTTT,CAISGTTDTQYF
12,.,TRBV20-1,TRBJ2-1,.,TGCAGTGCATCGACTTATAGGAATGAGCAGTTCTTC,CSASTYRNEQFF
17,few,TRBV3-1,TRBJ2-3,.,TGTGCCAGCAGCCAAGATCAAGGGGGGCAGTGGACAGATACGCAGTATTTT,CASSQDQGGQWTDTQYF
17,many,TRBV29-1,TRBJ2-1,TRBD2,TGCAGCGTTGAAGGACTAGCGGGGCTAAGCTCCTACAATGAGCAGTTCTTC,CSVEGLAGLSSYNEQFF
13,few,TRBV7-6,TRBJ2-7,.,TGTGCCAGCAGCTTAGCCGAGGACTACGAGCAGTACTTC,CASSLAEDYEQYF
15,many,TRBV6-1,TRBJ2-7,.,TGTGCCAGCAGTCCCACAGGGCCTCATCCAGGGGAGCAGTACTTC,CASSPTGPHPGEQYF
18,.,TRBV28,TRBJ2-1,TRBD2,TGTGCCAGCAGTTTCCGGCTAGCGGGAGGGCCTGGTATCCATGAGCAGTTCTTC,CASSFRLAGGPGIHEQFF
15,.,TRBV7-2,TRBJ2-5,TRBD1,TGTGCCAGCAGCTTAAGACCGGGACAGCAAGAGACCCAGTACTTC,CASSLRPGQQETQYF
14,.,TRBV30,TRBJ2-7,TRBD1,TGTGCCTGGAGTGGGGGGACAGGCGGTGACGAGCAGTACTTC,CAWSGGTGGDEQYF
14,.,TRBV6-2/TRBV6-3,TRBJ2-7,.,TGTGCCAGCAGTTCCAGGGGCGGGTCCTACGAGCAGTACTTC,CASSSRGGSYEQYF
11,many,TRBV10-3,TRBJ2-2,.,TGTGCCATCAGTGGCACCGGGGAGCTGTTTTTT,CAISGTGELFF
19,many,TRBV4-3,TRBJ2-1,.,TGCGCCAGCAGCCAAGATCTGGTGTCGGTTCCCGGGGTCGGGGATGAGCAGTTCTTC,CASSQDLVSVPGVGDEQFF
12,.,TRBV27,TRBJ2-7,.,TGTGCCAGCAGAGCGGCGTCCTACGAGCAGTACTTC,CASRAASYEQYF
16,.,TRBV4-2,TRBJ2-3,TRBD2,TGTGCCAGCAGCCCCTTAGCGGGGGGACTCTCGGATACGCAGTATTTT,CASSPLAGGLSDTQYF
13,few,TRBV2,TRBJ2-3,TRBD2,TGTGCCAGGGTAGCGGGGCACACAGATACGCAGTATTTT,CARVAGHTDTQYF
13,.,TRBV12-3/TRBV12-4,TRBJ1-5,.,TGTGCCAGCAGCGGACAGAAGAATCAGCCCCAGCATTTT,CASSGQKNQPQHF
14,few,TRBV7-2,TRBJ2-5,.,TGTGCCAGCAGTCCTAAGCGGTTACAAGAGACCCAGTACTTC,CASSPKRLQETQYF
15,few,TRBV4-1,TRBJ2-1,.,TGCGCCAGCAGCCCCGGGGAAGCCATGGACAATGAGCAATTCTTC,CASSPGEAMDNEQFF
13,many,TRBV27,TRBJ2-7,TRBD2,TGTGCCAGCAGTTTCGGGACTAGCGGGAGGTTGTACTTC,CASSFGTSGRLYF
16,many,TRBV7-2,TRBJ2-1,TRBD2,TGTGCCAGCAGCTCACTAGCGGGGGGGATTTACAATGAGCAGTTCTTC,CASSSLAGGIYNEQFF
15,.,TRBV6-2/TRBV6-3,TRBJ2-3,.,TGTGCCAGCAGTTACCCCCCCGAGGGAGCAGATACGCAGTATTTT,CASSYPPEGADTQYF